What follows are 9 T cell receptor beta chains derived from one specimen sequenced in a study of CD8+ T cells in alopecia areata. Noted treatment: oral pan-JAK inhibitor, 5-10 mg twice daily. The sequencing template was cDNA reverse transcribed from extracted RNA. Measured with immunoSEQ multiplex PCR; TCRdb has only the in-frame clones, and not every one. The sample holds roughly 180,000 clones, 51% seen once. The input for sequencing was CD8+ T cells sorted from blood, taken at week 52, from a patient treated with tofacitinib. The receptors shown here come from a human donor with alopecia areata.

In its sample, this clone was seen a few times. The chain has TRBV11-2 and TRBJ2-3; D remains ambiguous. Germline loops: CDR1 SGHAT, CDR2 FQNNGV. Trimming removed 2 bases at V and 6 bases at J, with 6 bases between. The CDR3 sequence is 12 residues long. DNA for the CDR3: TGTGCCAGCAGCTTACGGCCGGATACGCAGTATTTT. Amino acids: CASSLRPDTQYF.

The chain joins TRBV5-1 to TRBJ2-1, with TRBD1 as a possible D gene (6 bases). Trimming took 2 bases from V and 7 from J, leaving 22 bases between them. The CDR3 is 17 amino acids. In germline, CDR1 is SGHRS, CDR2 YFSETQ. This chain's CDR3 is CASSFHVEQGQGNEQFF. The CDR3 DNA reads TGCGCCAGCAGCTTTCATGTGGAACAGGGACAAGGTAATGAGCAGTTCTTC.

V usage is TRBV27 and J usage is TRBJ2-5; unclear D gene. Germline V gives CDR1 MNHEY, CDR2 SMNVEV (reference sequence). V was trimmed by 3 bases and J by 1 base, leaving 9 bases between them. The CDR3 has 14 residues. The CDR3 sequence: CASSFSGVQETQYF. CDR3 nucleotide sequence: TGTGCCAGCAGTTTCTCTGGTGTCCAAGAGACCCAGTACTTC.

The chain joins TRBV4-3 to TRBJ2-5, with a possible D match to TRBD2 (6 bases). The CDR3 loop spans 17 amino acids. Germline V gene sequence: CDR1 LGHNA, CDR2 YSLEER. Trimming cost V 3 bases and J 1 base, with 18 bases left between them. CDR3 DNA sequence: TGCGCCAGCAGCCACACCGCGGGGCTACCTCCCCAAGAGACCCAGTACTTC. This gives the protein CASSHTAGLPPQETQYF.

The gene calls are TRBV9 and TRBJ1-1; D is unclear. Trimming shortened V by 4 bases and J by 7 bases, and 14 bases separated the two germline ends. Germline V gene lookup returns CDR1 SGDLS and CDR2 YYNGEE. The CDR3 is made up of 13 amino acids. In DNA, the CDR3 is TGTGCCAGCAGCCTCCCACCACGGGTTGAAGCTTTCTTT. Translated, it gives CASSLPPRVEAFF.

This chain links TRBV9 with TRBJ1-5, with unresolved D. The CDR3 is 13 residues long. Germline loops: CDR1 SGDLS, CDR2 YYNGEE. V lost 0 bases, J lost 5 bases, and 6 bases lay in between. The CDR3, as DNA: TGTGCCAGCAGCGTAGACTGGGATCAGCCCCAGCATTTT. Translation: CASSVDWDQPQHF.

The V and J genes are TRBV13 and TRBJ1-1, with 8 nucleotides matching TRBD1. V shed 3 bases and J 10 bases; nucleotides not matched to a gene: 1. Germline loops: CDR1 PRHDT, CDR2 FYEKMQ (reference sequence). The CDR3 covers 11 residues. As DNA, the CDR3 is TGTGCCAGCAGCTTCGGACAGGGAGCTTTCTTT. Translation: CASSFGQGAFF.

V usage is TRBV4-1 and J usage is TRBJ2-7; D is possibly TRBD1 (5 bases). The ends were cut back, 2 bases at V and 3 bases at J, with 11 bases in the middle. CDR3 length: 14 residues. Germline CDR1 MGHRA, CDR2 YSYEKL. The CDR3 region is CASSQSATVYEQYF. CDR3 nucleotides: TGCGCCAGCAGCCAATCGGCGACAGTCTACGAGCAGTACTTC.

The rearrangement joins TRBV29-1 to TRBJ1-3, with D unclear. This CDR3 region has 15 residues. The V end was cut by 3 bases, the J end by 0 bases, with 12 bases between. Germline V lookup: CDR1 SQVTM, CDR2 ANQGSEA. CDR3 protein: CSVESGSSSGNTIYF. The CDR3 DNA follows: TGCAGCGTTGAGTCCGGGTCATCCTCTGGAAACACCATATATTTT.